The clone carrying this TCR beta chain was seen only once. Its antigen is unknown. This entry comes from a study of cytomegalovirus exposure and HLA in healthy donors. Background on the study: It was reported in a later analysis that the 90 to 150 validation repertoires used the same platform as the 550 to 850 first-cohort repertoires.

Study-level findings and limits: The classifier was said to identify cytomegalovirus status with high specificity and sensitivity. Through in vitro validation, three CMV-associated chains were shown to be specific for CMV antigens.

Using immunoSEQ multiplex PCR, the repertoire was profiled, and TCRdb retains in-frame clones only, with some absent. The sample carries 300,000 to 400,000 clones, approximately 86% recorded once. The CDR3 is 16 amino acids. The germline CDR1 and CDR2 sequences are LNHNV and YYDKDF (reference sequence). V lost 5 bases, J lost 1 base, and 18 bases lay in between. Sequenced sample: PBMCs. The V gene is TRBV15, the J gene TRBJ2-7; D might be TRBD2 (7 bases). The source of this sequence is a man younger than 45 in good health and CMV-seronegative. CDR3 nucleotide sequence: TGTGCCACCAGCGGGGGGGCGGGCTCGGGGTCCTACGAGCAGTACTTC. This sequence encodes CATSGGAGSGSYEQYF.